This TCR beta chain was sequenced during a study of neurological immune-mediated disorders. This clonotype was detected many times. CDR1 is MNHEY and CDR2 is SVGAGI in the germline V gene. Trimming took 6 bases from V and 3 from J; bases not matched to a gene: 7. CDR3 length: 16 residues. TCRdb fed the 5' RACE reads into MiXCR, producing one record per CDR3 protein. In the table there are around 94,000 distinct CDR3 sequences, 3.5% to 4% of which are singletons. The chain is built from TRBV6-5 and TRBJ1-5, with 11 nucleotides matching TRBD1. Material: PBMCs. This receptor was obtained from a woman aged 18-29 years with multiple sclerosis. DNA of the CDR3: TGTGCCAGCAGACCCGGGACAGGGGGAAACAATCAGCCCCAGCATTTT. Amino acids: CASRPGTGGNNQPQHF.